This T cell receptor beta chain derives from a study of chemoradiotherapy in HPV16-positive cancers. Here immunoSEQ multiplex PCR was the method, and the copy in TCRdb shows in-frame clones only, minus some. The sample carries roughly 29,000 clones, roughly nine tenths recorded once. This clone is a singleton in its sample. Its matching antigen is unknown. Study results and caveats: HPV-specific T cells were functionally defined from only a couple of HPV16-positive patients. During treatment, candidate HPV-specific clones and E7-related motifs expanded in tumor. Better recurrence-free survival went with HPV-responsive T-cell expansion in HPV16-positive patients.

The CDR3 consists of 15 residues. V was shortened by 2 bases and J by 3 bases, with 14 bases between the two germline ends. Germline CDR1 reads MNHNY; CDR2 reads SVGAGI (reference sequence). The chain is built from TRBV6-6 and TRBJ2-7; TRBD1 or TRBD2 may be the D gene (6 bases each). The TCR was taken from a human donor with HPV-associated anogenital cancer. The input for sequencing was blood, taken from a patient who underwent chemoradiotherapy. CDR3 coding DNA: TGTGCCAGCAGTTACCCCCTAGGGGGGTACTACGAGCAGTACTTC. Translating it yields CASSYPLGGYYEQYF.